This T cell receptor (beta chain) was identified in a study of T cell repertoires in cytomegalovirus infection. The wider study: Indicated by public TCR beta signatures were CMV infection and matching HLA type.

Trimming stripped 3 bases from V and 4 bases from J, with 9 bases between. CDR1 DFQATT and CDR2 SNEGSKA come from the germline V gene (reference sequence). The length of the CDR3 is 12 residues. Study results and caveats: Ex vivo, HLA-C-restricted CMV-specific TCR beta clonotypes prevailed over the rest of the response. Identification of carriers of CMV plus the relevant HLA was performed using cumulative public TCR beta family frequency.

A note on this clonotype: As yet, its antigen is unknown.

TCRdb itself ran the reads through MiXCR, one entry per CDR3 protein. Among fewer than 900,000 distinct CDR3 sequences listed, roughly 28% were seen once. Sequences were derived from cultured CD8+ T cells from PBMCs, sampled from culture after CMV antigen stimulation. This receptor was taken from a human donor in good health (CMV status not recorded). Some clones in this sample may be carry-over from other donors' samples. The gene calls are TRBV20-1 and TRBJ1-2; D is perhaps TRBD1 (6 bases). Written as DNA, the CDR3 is TGCAGTGCTAGGTACAGGGCCTATGGCTACACCTTC. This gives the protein CSARYRAYGYTF.